A single sample gave rise to the 5 T cell receptor beta chains below, sequenced in a study of spatial heterogeneity in lung cancer. Time point defined: sample taken at primary tumor resection. Unsorted samples of tumor, nontumor lung or frozen PBMC had their whole RNA sequenced. TCRdb used MiXCR to reprocess the 5' RACE reads, holding one entry per CDR3 protein. Counted here are about 92,000 distinct CDR3 sequences, about 12% occurring once; the ten biggest clones make up about two fifths. Specimen: PBMCs, collected at surgery. The receptors originated from a male donor with early-stage non-small cell lung cancer.

The chain employs TRBV2 and TRBJ1-5, with D hard to call. Trimming cost V 6 bases and J 3 bases, with 12 bases left between them. Germline V gene lookup returns CDR1 SNHLY and CDR2 FYNNEI. The CDR3 is 14 residues long. CDR3 loop: CASRTQMINQPQHF. DNA for the CDR3: TGTGCCAGCAGAACACAGATGATCAATCAGCCCCAGCATTTT.

This clonotype has only a few counts. The V call is TRBV4-1, the J call TRBJ2-7, with TRBD1 matching 8 bases. CDR3 length equals 17 residues. Germline V CDR1 and CDR2: MGHRA, YSYEKL. Trimming took 0 bases from V and 0 from J; bases not matched to a gene: 7. CDR3 amino acids: CASSQDSETGGSYEQYF. In nucleotides, the CDR3 is TGCGCCAGCAGCCAAGATTCAGAAACAGGGGGCTCCTACGAGCAGTACTTC.

V gene TRBV18 combines with J gene TRBJ1-1; D is uncertain. This CDR3 is built from 15 residues. Between the trimmed V and J ends, which lost 1 base and 4 bases, there was a span of 13 bases. CDR1 is KGHSH and CDR2 is LQKENI in the germline V gene. The CDR3 DNA follows: TGTGCCAGCTCACCACAAAGCGGCAGCTTCACTGAAGCTTTCTTT. It is translated as CASSPQSGSFTEAFF.

This clonotype showed up many times. The chain has TRBV28 and TRBJ2-7, with D possibly matching TRBD1 (5 bases). Germline-derived CDR1 and CDR2 are MDHEN and SYDVKM. V lost 7 bases to trimming and J lost 3 bases, with 19 bases between them. The CDR3 runs to 15 residues. The DNA for the CDR3 is TGTGCCAGCACCGCTCTAACCGGACAAAGCTACGAGCAGTACTTC. Protein: CASTALTGQSYEQYF.

In this sample, this clonotype turned up a few times. This chain joins TRBV18 and TRBJ2-3; D may correspond to TRBD1 or TRBD2 (5 bases each). The length of the CDR3 is 14 residues. V was pared by 1 base and J by 4 bases, with 9 bases between. Germline V lookup: CDR1 KGHSH, CDR2 LQKENI. The CDR3 region is CASSPQGPPDTQYF. CDR3 DNA: TGTGCCAGCTCACCACAGGGACCCCCAGATACGCAGTATTTT. The complete variable domain, with remaining parts taken from reference TRBV18 and TRBJ2-3, reads NAGVMQNPRHLVRRRGQEARLRCSPMKGHSHVYWYRQLPEEGLKFMVYLQKENIIDESGMPKERFSAEFPKEGPSILRIQQVVRGDSAAYFCASSPQGPPDTQYFGPGTRLTVL.